The present entry profiles one TCR beta chain with its context. Clones were sequenced by immunoSEQ multiplex PCR, and TCRdb holds only the in-frame ones, with some missing. Among hundreds of thousands of clones listed, 88% were seen once. This record comes from a study of blood T cell repertoires in COVID-19. V was clipped by 3 bases and J by 2 bases, with 7 bases between them. The CDR3 length is 13 residues. This sequence joins TRBV12-3 or TRBV12-4 and TRBJ1-1; D is undetermined. This receptor was taken from a woman in her 70s with COVID-19, enrolled during active disease. Sequenced sample: peripheral blood. CDR3 sequence (DNA): TGTGCCAGCAGTTTTCACGGTAACACTGAAGCTTTCTTT. This codes for CASSFHGNTEAFF.